This T cell receptor beta chain came from a study of cytomegalovirus exposure and HLA in healthy donors. 60 Vbeta and 13 Jbeta primers were used in PCR. Profiling relied on immunoSEQ multiplex PCR, and the TCRdb table lists in-frame clones only, not all of them. The sample lists some 130,000 clones; roughly 80% were seen once. The sample was PBMCs. The sequence came from a man aged 35-49 years in good health and CMV-seronegative.

The CDR3 sequence is CASSNWASPDTQYF. Here the CDR3 DNA reads TGTGCCAGCAGCAATTGGGCGAGTCCCGATACGCAGTATTTT. The chain links TRBV11-2 to TRBJ2-3; D is unclear. CDR1 is SGHAT, CDR2 FQNNGV, per germline. There are 14 residues in the CDR3. V lost 5 bases, J lost 6 bases, and 15 bases lay in between.